This T cell receptor beta chain was captured in a study of Ad26.COV2.S vaccination and SARS-CoV-2 variants (dated by TCRdb to about 2021). Study-wide context: Donors in the vaccine arm were drawn from COV1001, a multicentre, randomized, double-blind, placebo-controlled phase I-IIa trial testing Ad26.COV2.S in healthy adults. The TCR-sequenced set comprised roughly 30 samples: around 20 Ad26.COV2.S vaccine recipients, 5 placebo recipients and 8 SARS-CoV-2 convalescent individuals. Sequencing of the TCRbeta repertoire served to evaluate the specificity and breadth of SARS-CoV-2-reactive T cell receptors following Ad26.COV2.S vaccination. Participants in the trial were split at random into five groups of five each, receiving low-dose or high-dose Ad26.COV2.S once or twice, or else placebo on both occasions. Throughout the experiments and outcome assessment, investigators stayed blinded to trial group allocation. Ad26.COV2.S was given intramuscularly at 5x10^10 or 1x10^11 viral particles, as a single shot or as two shots 56 days apart.

Per the publication, the treatment or condition label means: 15 to 20 received Ad26.COV2.S at low or high dose, single or two shots; roughly five received placebo; per-sample allocation not given. For vaccine and placebo recipients, repertoires were sequenced using samples collected on day 63 after the first injection. In Cohort 1b, 25 to 30 adults aged 18-55 years were enrolled at a single site in Boston, USA, between 29 July and 7 August 2020. Ad26.COV2.S was a replication-incompetent adenovirus type 26 vector that expressed a prefusion-stabilized SARS-CoV-2 spike protein derived from the original Wuhan strain. As to this clone: No cognate antigen has been identified for it. Qualities for individual bases were not recorded, and no much larger clone is one base off.

Findings and caveats that apply to the study as a whole: Ad26.COV2.S recipients had higher spike-specific TCR breadth than placebo recipients (P = 0.0014). After vaccination, spike-specific CD8+ and CD4+ T cell responses were reported to show substantial breadth. According to the authors, total T cell responses may have been underestimated by the TCR breadth and depth analyses. Vaccine and placebo recipients had comparable non-spike TCR breadth, which fits with the vaccine containing only spike. Comparing responses between vaccine doses or regimens was not something the study was powered to do.

TCRbeta CDR3 regions were sequenced with the immunoSEQ Assay. After extraction, genomic DNA underwent amplification by bias-controlled multiplex PCR, followed by high-throughput sequencing. From the authors' description of their analysis: To quantify the absolute abundance of each unique TCRbeta CDR3 region, sequences were collapsed and filtered. T cell fraction was estimated by normalization of TCRbeta template counts to usable DNA, with usable DNA being measured through amplification of reference genes present in all nucleated cells. Repertoire TCRs were annotated as SARS-CoV-2-specific by exact matching of V gene, CDR3 amino acid sequence and J gene to a known reactive TCR set. The reference SARS-CoV-2 TCR set was obtained from MIRA and was filtered for enrichment in COVID-19-positive ImmuneCODE repertoires, whereby public or cross-reactive TCRs were removed. Based on the MIRA antigens, annotated TCRs were further analysed at the level of specific ORF or position within ORF. Breadth was defined as the number of annotated unique rearrangements divided by the total number of unique productive rearrangements, and depth was defined as the summed frequency of the annotated unique rearrangements. Two-sided Wilcoxon rank-sum tests were used to compare TCR breadth between groups. In TCRdb, the immuneACCESS table is reduced to in-frame sequences with V and J assigned. These tables do not hold every clone; where another copy was compared, an unresolved V gene accounts for under half, and the others remain unexplained. For V, J and clone size, that table is used; D and trimming come from the DNA. This sample has 300,000 to 350,000 clones in its table, and around nine tenths of those were observed once. The ten largest clonotypes hold approximately 5% of the sample.

The CDR3 spans 13 residues, from the cysteine through the phenylalanine. Here the CDR3 DNA is all that survives: 39 bases in frame from base 1. A distance of 16 bases separates the germline ends of V and J, which lose 5 bases and 9 bases respectively. For CDR1 and CDR2, the germline V gene lists SGHNT and YENEEA. Rearrangement joined TRBV11-3 to TRBJ2-5; a tentative D match to TRBD2 spans 6 bases. The sequencing here drew on peripheral blood, taken in a trial of Ad26.COV2.S vaccine versus placebo. This receptor was taken from a person aged 18 to 59 who received the Ad26.COV2.S COVID-19 vaccine or a placebo. The sequence in DNA is TGTGCCAGCAGCCAAACCCTTGGAGGGGCCCAGTACTTC. It encodes CASSQTLGGAQYF.